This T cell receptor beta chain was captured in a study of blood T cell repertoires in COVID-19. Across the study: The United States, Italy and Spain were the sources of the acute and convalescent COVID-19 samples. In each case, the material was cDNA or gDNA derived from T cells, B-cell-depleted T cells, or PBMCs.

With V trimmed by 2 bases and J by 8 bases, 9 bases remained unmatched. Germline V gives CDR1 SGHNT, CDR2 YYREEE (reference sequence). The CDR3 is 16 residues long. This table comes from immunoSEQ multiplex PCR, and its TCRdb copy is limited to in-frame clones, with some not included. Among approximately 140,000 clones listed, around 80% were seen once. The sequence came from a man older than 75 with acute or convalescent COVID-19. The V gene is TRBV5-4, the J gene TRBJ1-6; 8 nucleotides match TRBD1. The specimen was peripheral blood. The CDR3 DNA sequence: TGTGCCAGCAGCTTACCTTCGACAGGGGCAGATTCACCCCTCCACTTT. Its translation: CASSLPSTGADSPLHF.